These 17 T cell receptor beta chains were all obtained from the same sample, sequenced in a study of T cell repertoires in cytomegalovirus infection. Their target antigens are unknown. TCRdb used MiXCR to reprocess the reads, holding one entry per CDR3 protein. Counted here are fewer than 1,000,000 distinct CDR3 sequences, more than 25% occurring once; the ten biggest clones make up about 14%. Sequences were derived from cultured CD8+ T cells from PBMCs, sampled from culture after CMV antigen stimulation. The receptors were gathered from a human donor in good health (CMV status not recorded). Some clones in this sample may be carry-over from other donors' samples.

This clonotype was observed a handful of times. This chain uses TRBV27 with TRBJ1-2; 10 bases agree with TRBD1. Germline V gene sequence: CDR1 MNHEY, CDR2 SMNVEV (reference sequence). The ends lost 6 bases at V and 3 bases at J; junction bases unmatched: 1. This CDR3 has 13 residues. Here the CDR3 DNA reads TGTGCCAGCAGGACAGGGGGCGACTATGGCTACACCTTC. The encoded protein is CASRTGGDYGYTF.

In its sample, this clonotype was seen a few times. The chain has TRBV27 and TRBJ2-7; D might be TRBD1 or TRBD2, each matching 6 bases. The germline gives CDR1 MNHEY, CDR2 SMNVEV (reference sequence). Trimming shortened V by 7 bases and J by 0 bases, and 13 bases separated the two germline ends. The CDR3 has 14 amino acids. CDR3 DNA: TGTGCCAGCATGGCGGGACAAACCTCCTACGAGCAGTACTTC. It is translated as CASMAGQTSYEQYF.

The rearrangement uses TRBV27 and TRBJ2-5; D could derive from TRBD1 or TRBD2 (5 bases each). Germline loops: CDR1 MNHEY, CDR2 SMNVEV (reference sequence). Trimming removed 3 bases at V and 3 bases at J, with 11 bases between. The CDR3 extends over 14 amino acids. The chain's CDR3 is CASSFFWGKETQYF. For the CDR3, the DNA is TGTGCCAGCAGTTTCTTTTGGGGGAAAGAGACCCAGTACTTC.

The chain recombines TRBV9 with TRBJ1-1; D may be TRBD1 (6 bases). V was clipped by 3 bases and J by 3 bases, with 15 bases between them. The CDR3 extends over 15 amino acids. The germline V gene has CDR1 SGDLS and CDR2 YYNGEE. The CDR3 is CASSAYRVGDTEAFF. Here the CDR3 DNA reads TGTGCCAGCAGCGCATACAGGGTGGGGGACACTGAAGCTTTCTTT.

This clonotype was seen more than once but under ten times. The chain is built from TRBV6-1 and TRBJ1-1; the match to TRBD1 covers 7 bases. This CDR3 is 16 amino acids long. J gave up 0 bases and V 3 bases, and 7 bases lay outside the gene matches. CDR1 MNHNS and CDR2 SASEGT come from the germline V gene. The CDR3: CASSDKGQPMNTEAFF. CDR3 nucleotides: TGTGCCAGCAGTGATAAGGGACAGCCGATGAACACTGAAGCTTTCTTT.

V is TRBV6-2 or TRBV6-3 and J is TRBJ2-7; TRBD1 is a possible D gene (6 bases). Trimming cost V 5 bases and J 6 bases, with 11 bases left between them. The CDR3 extends over 12 amino acids. Germline CDR1 MNHEY, CDR2 SVGEGT. The chain's CDR3 is CASSVGTFEQYV. CDR3 coding DNA: TGTGCCAGCAGTGTCGGGACATTCGAGCAGTACGTC.

This sequence joins TRBV11-1 and TRBJ2-7, with TRBD1 as a possible D gene (6 bases). V dropped 5 bases and J dropped 5 bases, with 13 bases sitting between them. Germline V lookup: CDR1 SGHAT, CDR2 FQDESV (reference sequence). The CDR3 covers 13 residues. The CDR3 DNA is TGTGCCAGCAGCGAAACAGGGATCAACGAGCAGTACTTC. Translation: CASSETGINEQYF. Full variable domain (rest looked up from reference TRBV11-1 and TRBJ2-7): EAEVAQSPRYKITEKSQAVAFWCDPISGHATLYWYRQILGQGPELLVQFQDESVVDDSQLPKDRFSAERLKGVDSTLKIQPAELGDSAMYLCASSETGINEQYFGPGTRLTVT.

J is TRBJ2-1 and V is TRBV20-1; D not resolved. V was clipped by 1 base and J by 12 bases, with 16 bases between them. Germline V gives CDR1 DFQATT, CDR2 SNEGSKA (reference sequence). The CDR3 extends over 13 amino acids. The CDR3 loop is CSARGPGEAWQFF. In DNA, the CDR3 is TGCAGTGCTAGAGGACCAGGTGAGGCATGGCAGTTCTTC.

On this clonotype: One junction end does not reproduce the germline sequence, and a read error may be involved. This chain links TRBV7-3 with TRBJ2-5, with D possibly TRBD2 on 7 matching bases. There are 14 residues in the CDR3. Germline values: CDR1 SGHTA, CDR2 FQGTGA. Written as DNA, the CDR3 is TGTGCCAACAGCTTATCGGGGGGCGAAGAGACCCAGTACTTC. Translation: CANSLSGGEETQYF.

This clonotype was seen only a few times. The V call is TRBV7-9, the J call TRBJ2-7, with 8 positions matching TRBD1. There are 13 residues in the CDR3. V shed 5 bases, J shed 4 bases, and the junction held 4 bases outside the gene matches. Germline CDR1 SEHNR, CDR2 FQNEAQ (reference sequence). DNA for the CDR3: TGTGCCAGCAGCCCCCGGGACAGGTACGAGCAGTACTTC. Translated: CASSPRDRYEQYF.

This clonotype was seen a handful of times. The chain uses TRBV11-2 and TRBJ2-7; D remains ambiguous. V was cut by 5 bases and J by 5 bases, with 10 bases left in between. CDR1 and CDR2 (germline): SGHAT, FQNNGV. The CDR3 length is 12 residues. CDR3 DNA: TGTGCCAGCAGCCGCGAAGTGGACGAGCAGTACGTC. Translated: CASSREVDEQYV.

This clonotype was seen only a few times. V and J are TRBV7-8 and TRBJ1-4; no reliable D call. Germline V gene sequence: CDR1 SGHVS, CDR2 FQNEAQ. V gave up 3 bases and J gave up 0 bases, with 5 bases separating them. CDR3 size: 14 residues. CDR3: CASSFETTNEKLFF. DNA of the CDR3: TGTGCCAGCAGCTTTGAGACAACTAATGAAAAACTGTTTTTT.

This clonotype turned up a few times. The V call is TRBV5-5, the J call TRBJ2-7, with D possibly matching TRBD2 (5 bases). V lost 0 bases and J lost 6, with 10 bases in between. The CDR3 spans 13 residues. Germline values: CDR1 SGHKS, CDR2 YYEKEE (reference sequence). CDR3 nucleotides: TGTGCCAGCAGCTTGGGGGAGAGCACCGAGCAGTACTTC. This gives the protein CASSLGESTEQYF.

The rearrangement links TRBV7-8 to TRBJ1-1; the match to TRBD1 covers 7 bases. V lost 1 base to trimming and J lost 2 bases; unmatched junction nucleotides: 7. Germline-derived CDR1 and CDR2 are SGHVS and FQNEAQ. The CDR3 is made up of 16 amino acids. CDR3 protein: CASSLVGGNSNTEAFF. The DNA of the CDR3 is TGTGCCAGCAGCTTAGTAGGGGGCAATAGTAACACTGAAGCTTTCTTT.

The chain is built from TRBV10-3 and TRBJ1-6; 7 nucleotides match TRBD1. CDR1 ENHRY and CDR2 SYGVKD come from the germline V gene. Trimming at V came to 5 bases and at J to 10 bases, leaving 8 bases not matched to a gene. The CDR3 has 14 residues. CDR3 in DNA: TGTGCCATCAGTTCAAACAGGGGAGGATCACCCCTCCACTTT. Residues: CAISSNRGGSPLHF.

The chain combines TRBV6-2 or TRBV6-3 with TRBJ2-7; TRBD2 aligns across 12 bases. This CDR3 is 15 amino acids long. The V segment lost 6 bases and the J segment 1 base; nucleotides outside the gene matches: 4. Germline loops: CDR1 MNHEY, CDR2 SVGEGT. The CDR3 loop is CASRGTSGWSYEQYV. The CDR3 bases are TGTGCCAGCAGAGGGACTAGCGGGTGGTCCTACGAGCAGTACGTC.

Concerning this clonotype: The junction differs from germline at one of its ends, possibly a read error. The CDR3 DNA reads as TGTGCCAACAGTTTCGCAGGGGGTACCGGGGAGCTGTTTTTT. This codes for CANSFAGGTGELFF. The J gene is TRBJ2-2, the V gene TRBV6-2 or TRBV6-3, with 7 bases lining up with TRBD1. Germline assignment: CDR1 MNHEY and CDR2 SVGEGT. The CDR3 is 14 amino acids.